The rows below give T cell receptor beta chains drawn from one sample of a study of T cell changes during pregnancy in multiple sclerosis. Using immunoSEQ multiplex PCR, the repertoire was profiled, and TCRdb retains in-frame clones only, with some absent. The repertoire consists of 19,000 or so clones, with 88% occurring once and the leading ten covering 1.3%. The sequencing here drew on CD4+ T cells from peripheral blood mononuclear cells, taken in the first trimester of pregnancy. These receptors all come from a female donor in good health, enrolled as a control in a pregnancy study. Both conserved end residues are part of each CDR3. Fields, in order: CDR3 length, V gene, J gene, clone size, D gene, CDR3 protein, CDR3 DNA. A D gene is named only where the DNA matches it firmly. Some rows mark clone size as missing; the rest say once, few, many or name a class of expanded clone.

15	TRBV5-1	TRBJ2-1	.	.	CASSSLGGSRDEQFF	TGCGCCAGCAGCTCCCTCGGGGGTAGCCGGGATGAGCAGTTCTTC
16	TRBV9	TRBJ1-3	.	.	CASSVELQGKGNTIYF	TGTGCCAGCAGCGTCGAACTACAGGGTAAAGGAAACACCATATATTTT
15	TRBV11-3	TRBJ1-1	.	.	CASGGRGALTTEAFF	TGTGCCAGCGGGGGGAGGGGCGCTTTGACCACTGAAGCTTTCTTT
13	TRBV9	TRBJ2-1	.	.	CASSVGRTNEQFF	TGTGCCAGCAGCGTAGGACGGACTAATGAGCAGTTCTTC
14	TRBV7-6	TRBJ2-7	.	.	CASSLVLGTGEQYF	TGTGCCAGCAGCTTAGTCCTGGGTACGGGCGAGCAGTACTTC
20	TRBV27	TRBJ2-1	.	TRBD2	CASSGVSGTSGGMAYNEQFF	TGTGCCAGCAGTGGAGTCTCCGGGACTAGCGGGGGGATGGCCTACAATGAGCAGTTCTTC
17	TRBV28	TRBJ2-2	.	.	CASSLGRGALNTGELFF	TGTGCCAGCAGTTTGGGTCGGGGGGCCCTGAACACCGGGGAGCTGTTTTTT
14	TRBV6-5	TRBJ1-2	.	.	CASSYSGGAGGYTF	TGTGCCAGCAGTTACTCTGGGGGGGCCGGTGGCTACACCTTC
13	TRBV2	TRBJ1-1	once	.	CASNRHMNTEAFF	TGTGCCAGCAATCGACACATGAACACTGAAGCTTTCTTT
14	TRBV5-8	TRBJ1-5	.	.	CASSLTTGLGPQHF	TGTGCCAGCAGCTTGACGACAGGCCTTGGGCCCCAGCATTTT
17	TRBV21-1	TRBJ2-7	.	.	CASSKAPGGGARNEQYF	TGTGCCAGCAGCAAAGCCCCTGGAGGGGGCGCCCGGAACGAGCAGTACTTC
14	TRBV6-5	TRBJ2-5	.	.	CASSERQVQETQYF	TGTGCCAGCAGTGAAAGACAGGTACAGGAGACCCAGTACTTC
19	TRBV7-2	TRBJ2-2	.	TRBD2	CASSLFLAGGVFGTGELFF	TGTGCCAGCAGCTTATTTCTAGCGGGGGGGGTGTTTGGCACCGGGGAGCTGTTTTTT
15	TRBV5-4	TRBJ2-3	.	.	CASSSGTQNTDTQYF	TGTGCCAGCAGCTCCGGGACTCAAAACACAGATACGCAGTATTTT
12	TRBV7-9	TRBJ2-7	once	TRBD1	CASSPGGYEQYF	TGTGCCAGCAGCCCAGGGGGATACGAGCAGTACTTC
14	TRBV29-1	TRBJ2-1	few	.	CSVLDGRAYNEQFF	TGCAGCGTTCTAGACGGCCGGGCCTACAATGAGCAGTTCTTC
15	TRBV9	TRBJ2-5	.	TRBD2	CASSRLAGAQETQYF	TGTGCCAGCAGCAGACTAGCGGGGGCCCAAGAGACCCAGTACTTC
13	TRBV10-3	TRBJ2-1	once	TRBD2	CAINERENGEQFF	TGTGCCATCAATGAGCGGGAGAACGGTGAGCAGTTCTTC
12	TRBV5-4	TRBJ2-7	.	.	CASSLQGYEQYF	TGTGCCAGCAGTTTACAGGGCTACGAGCAGTACTTC
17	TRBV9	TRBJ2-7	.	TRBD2	CASSYAPGSGGSYEQYF	TGTGCCAGCAGCTACGCTCCCGGGTCCGGGGGGTCCTACGAGCAGTACTTC
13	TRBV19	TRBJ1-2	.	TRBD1	CATRQGQGNGYTF	TGTGCCACAAGACAGGGACAGGGGAATGGCTACACCTTC
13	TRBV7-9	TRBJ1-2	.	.	CASSLARDAGYTF	TGTGCCAGCAGCTTAGCGCGGGACGCCGGCTACACCTTC
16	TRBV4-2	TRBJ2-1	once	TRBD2	CASSQVGGLAGNEQFF	TGTGCCAGCAGCCAAGTAGGGGGACTAGCGGGCAATGAGCAGTTCTTC
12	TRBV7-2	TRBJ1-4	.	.	CASSLSPSELFF	TGTGCCAGCAGCTTAAGTCCGTCGGAACTGTTTTTT